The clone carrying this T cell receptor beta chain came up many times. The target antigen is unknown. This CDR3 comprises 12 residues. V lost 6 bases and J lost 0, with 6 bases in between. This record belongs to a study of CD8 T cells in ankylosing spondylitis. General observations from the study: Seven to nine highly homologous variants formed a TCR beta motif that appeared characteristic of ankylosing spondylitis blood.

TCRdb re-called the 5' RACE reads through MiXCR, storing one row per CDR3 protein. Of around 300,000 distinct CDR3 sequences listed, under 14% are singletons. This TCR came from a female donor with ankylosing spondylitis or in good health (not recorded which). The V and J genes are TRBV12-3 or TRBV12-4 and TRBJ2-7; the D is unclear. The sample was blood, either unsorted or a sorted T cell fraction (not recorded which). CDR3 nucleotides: TGTGCCAGCAGCCCCATCTCCTACGAGCAGTACTTC. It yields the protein CASSPISYEQYF.